The subject of this entry is one T cell receptor (beta chain). The record originates from a study of blood T cell repertoires in COVID-19. Study at large: The United States, Italy and Spain were the sources of the acute and convalescent COVID-19 samples.

With 3 bases clipped from V and 10 bases from J, the junction kept 6 bases outside the gene matches. The CDR3 runs 14 residues. The V gene's germline CDR1 is SGHDN and CDR2 FVKESK. Here immunoSEQ multiplex PCR was the method, and the copy in TCRdb shows in-frame clones only, minus some. The sample has 250,000 or so clones, 80% to 95% seen once. The TCR comes from a young man with COVID-19, enrolled during active disease. The chain combines TRBV14 with TRBJ2-1; 10 nucleotides agree with TRBD2. The sample comprised peripheral blood. The CDR3 region has the DNA TGTGCCAGCAGCCAGCTATCGACTAGCGGGGAGCAGTTCTTC. Its translation is CASSQLSTSGEQFF.